The T cell receptor beta chain under discussion was sequenced for a study of T cell responses to AZD1222 COVID-19 vaccine listed by TCRdb under 2021. Background for the entire study: TCR sequencing covered about 230 trial participants: some 210 given two doses of AZD1222 and 26 given two doses of MenACWY control vaccine. Trial participants were enrolled by age into 18-55, 56-69 and 70-plus year subgroups, with roughly 160, 29 and 62 TCR-sequenced participants respectively.

Results the study describes overall, beyond this receptor: The whole spike protein was spanned by vaccine-associated CD4 TCRs, and dominant responses were seen in regions 160-218 and 743-854. After two AZD1222 doses, spike-specific TCR breadth and depth were significantly higher than at day 0 and than in MenACWY recipients. The 56-69-year group was small, and its depth increase did not reach significance, likely because of low power. Only five or six AZD1222 recipients were SARS-CoV-2 seropositive at baseline, limiting conclusions about previously exposed vaccinees. Participants were mostly white British, with more females than males. The authors suggested clonal diversity may have been underestimated. No day 14 peak-response samples were available, so repertoires were characterized only after the peak T cell response. Reportedly, close to half of the unique spike-specific TCRs recognized epitopes lying outside the regions that are mutated in the B.1.351 and B.1.1.7 variants.

Including the terminal cysteine and phenylalanine, the CDR3 comprises 15 residues. Solely the CDR3 DNA is kept, with 45 bases framed from the first base. V is clipped by 1 base and J by 4 bases, and the sequence between their germline boundaries is 13 bases long. CDR1 and CDR2 (LGHDT, YNNKEL) derive from the germline V gene (reference sequence). With regard to this clone: The specificity of this receptor is unknown. The sample holds no much larger clone one base away, and base qualities are not on file.

The time point label, read with the paper, signifies: baseline before first vaccination. What the treatment or condition label conveys for this sample: meningococcal conjugate vaccine given as trial control. Vaccinee samples came from UK trials COV001 and COV002, including a single-blind randomized controlled phase 2/3 trial of AZD1222 (ChAdOx1 nCoV-19) in healthy adults. Trial participant PBMC samples were collected at day 0 and day 28 after the second dose for TCRbeta chain sequencing. The CDR3 regions of human TCRbeta chains were analyzed by immunosequencing. In the paper's pipeline: Repertoire TCRs were matched against a reference library of SARS-CoV-2-specific TCRs generated with the MIRA antigen-specificity platform. Breadth was defined as the fraction of unique TCRs that were SARS-CoV-2-associated, and depth was defined as the fraction of total T cells that were SARS-CoV-2-associated. Each spike-specific TCR was assigned to its reactive spike region and to a CD4 or CD8 class using the MIRA data. Log10-transformed breadth and depth values were compared by one-way ANOVA with Sidak's multiple comparisons tests. What TCRdb holds here is the immuneACCESS table cut down to in-frame rearrangements. Part of the clones is not present; checked against another copy, under half of the missing clones reflect an unresolved V gene, and the others are unexplained. The V and J calls and clone size were taken over from that table, and D and trimming were inferred from the DNA. The table for this sample lists roughly 140,000 clones; about 93% of them were counted only once. The ten largest clones add up to about 3% of the sample.

Sequences were derived from peripheral blood, sampled on day 0 of MenACWY control vaccination. The V gene is TRBV3-1 (or the pseudogene TRBV3-2) and the J gene is TRBJ1-2, and possibly TRBD1, on 5 matching bases. The clonotype originates from an adult in good health. DNA sequence: TGTGCCAGCAGCCAAGCTGGGGACGGAGGCTATGGCTACACCTTC. It is translated as CASSQAGDGGYGYTF.